The 32 T cell receptor beta chains below were found in one sample sequenced in a study of T cell clonotyping in hematopoietic cell transplantation. TCRdb's table, derived via immunoSEQ multiplex PCR, lists solely in-frame clones and lacks some. The data contain roughly 9,800 clones, about nine tenths of them singletons. The time point here: recipient sample about 28 days before transplant, after cytoreduction. The material was peripheral blood mononuclear cells, obtained before stem cell transplant. The origin of the receptors is a woman between 45 and 65 years old with chronic myeloid leukemia. Some clones in this sample may be carry-over from other donors' samples.

This chain links TRBV28 with TRBJ2-1, with 7 bases that match TRBD1. The J segment lost 3 bases and the V segment lost 2 bases, leaving 7 bases of the junction unmatched. Germline lookup yields CDR1 MDHEN and CDR2 SYDVKM. The CDR3 has 16 residues. CDR3 loop: CASSLGRQGSYNEQFF. As DNA, the CDR3 is TGTGCCAGCAGTTTAGGAAGACAGGGAAGCTACAATGAGCAGTTCTTC.

The CDR3 spells CSVYGGEEKLFF. The DNA of the CDR3 is TGCAGCGTTTATGGGGGAGAGGAAAAACTGTTTTTT. This chain links TRBV29-1 with TRBJ1-4; perhaps TRBD1 as D (5 bases). Trimming stripped 5 bases from V and 8 bases from J, with 12 bases between. Germline CDR1 reads SQVTM; CDR2 reads ANQGSEA. CDR3 length: 12 residues.

This chain uses TRBV29-1 with TRBJ2-1; 11 bases are a match to TRBD2. Trimming at V came to 4 bases and at J to 8 bases, leaving 7 bases not matched to a gene. The length of the CDR3 is 14 residues. The germline gives CDR1 SQVTM, CDR2 ANQGSEA. Written as DNA, the CDR3 is TGCAGCGTTGCAACTAGCGGGAGTTTGGATGAGCAGTTCTTC. Protein: CSVATSGSLDEQFF.

This sequence joins TRBV4-1 and TRBJ2-7; D unresolved. The V gene's germline CDR1 is MGHRA and CDR2 YSYEKL. CDR3 length: 14 amino acids. V gave up 1 base and J gave up 0 bases, with 7 bases separating them. The CDR3 is CASSQASLSYEQYF. CDR3 DNA sequence: TGCGCCAGCAGCCAAGCATCCCTCTCCTACGAGCAGTACTTC.

In its sample, this clone was seen a few times. The genes are TRBV6-1 and TRBJ2-7; possibly TRBD2 for D (5 bases). With 1 base removed from V and 4 bases from J, the gap between germline ends came to 8 bases. Germline-derived CDR1 and CDR2 are MNHNS and SASEGT. This CDR3 contains 13 residues. CDR3 coding DNA: TGTGCCAGCAGTGAAGTCGGGAAATACGAGCAGTACTTC. Protein product: CASSEVGKYEQYF.

The chain carries TRBV9 and TRBJ2-1; a possible D gene is TRBD1 (7 bases). Trimming left V 3 bases short and J 4 bases short, with 14 bases between. CDR1 is SGDLS, CDR2 YYNGEE, per germline. CDR3 length equals 15 residues. The chain's CDR3 is CASSERQGLYNEQFF. The CDR3 coding sequence is TGTGCCAGCAGCGAACGACAGGGACTTTACAATGAGCAGTTCTTC. The variable domain in full, completed from reference TRBV9 and TRBJ2-1, reads DSGVTQTPKHLITATGQRVTLRCSPRSGDLSVYWYQQSLDQGLQFLIQYYNGEERAKGNILERFSAQQFPDLHSELNLSSLELGDSALYFCASSERQGLYNEQFFGPGTRLTVL.

This chain uses TRBV5-6 with TRBJ1-5; the D gene is possibly TRBD1 (6 bases). CDR3 length: 19 residues. Germline CDR1 and CDR2: SGHDT and YYEEEE. V was pared by 1 base and J by 5 bases, with 25 bases between. CDR3 loop: CASSLSFDRSLPGYQPQHF. For the CDR3, the DNA is TGTGCCAGCAGCTTGTCGTTTGACAGGTCTTTACCAGGCTATCAGCCCCAGCATTTT.

The chain links TRBV5-1 to TRBJ1-4; 7 nucleotides line up with TRBD1. CDR3 length: 14 residues. J was trimmed by 6 bases and V by 3 bases; bases with no gene match: 5. The germline gives CDR1 SGHRS, CDR2 YFSETQ. CDR3 DNA: TGCGCCAGCAGCTACGGGACAGTAGATGAAAAACTGTTTTTT. Translation: CASSYGTVDEKLFF.

The chain uses TRBV19 and TRBJ2-3; the D gene is possibly TRBD1 (5 bases). Germline V gives CDR1 LNHDA, CDR2 SQIVND (reference sequence). V lost 1 base to trimming and J lost 8 bases, with 10 bases between them. The CDR3 length is 13 residues. The CDR3 coding sequence is TGTGCCAGTAGTATAGGGAACAGGCCTACGCAGTATTTT. This codes for CASSIGNRPTQYF.

The rearrangement joins TRBV6-5 to TRBJ1-1; 7 positions agree with TRBD1. This CDR3 is 16 amino acids long. Germline CDR1 MNHEY, CDR2 SVGAGI. V shed 1 base, J shed 1 base, and the junction held 6 bases outside the gene matches. The DNA for the CDR3 is TGTGCCAGCAGTTACTATAGGACAGGACCGAACACTGAAGCTTTCTTT. This codes for CASSYYRTGPNTEAFF.

V usage is TRBV2 and J usage is TRBJ2-1; 12 nucleotides match TRBD2. The CDR3 sequence is 14 residues long. With V trimmed by 4 bases and J by 7 bases, 2 bases remained unmatched. In germline, CDR1 is SNHLY, CDR2 FYNNEI. Here the CDR3 reads CASSVLAGGNEQFF. CDR3 DNA sequence: TGTGCCAGCAGTGTACTAGCGGGAGGTAATGAGCAGTTCTTC.

This sequence joins TRBV30 and TRBJ1-1; weak D call: TRBD1 (6 bases). The V end lost 4 bases, the J end lost 4 bases, and 13 bases lay between the germline ends. The CDR3 extends over 13 amino acids. Germline V lookup: CDR1 GTSNPN, CDR2 SVGIG (reference sequence). The DNA for the CDR3 is TGTGCCTGGACTACAGGGACGGGCACTGAAGCTTTCTTT. The encoded protein is CAWTTGTGTEAFF.

The chain joins TRBV5-5 to TRBJ2-7; TRBD1 matches at 9 bases. CDR1 is SGHKS and CDR2 is YYEKEE in the germline V gene (reference sequence). V dropped 2 bases and J dropped 6; count of bases not matched to a gene: 6. The CDR3 is made up of 14 amino acids. The CDR3 is CASSLGDRASEQYF. Here the CDR3 DNA reads TGTGCCAGCAGCTTAGGGGACAGGGCCTCCGAGCAGTACTTC. Together with reference TRBV5-5 and TRBJ2-7, the CDR3 gives the full variable domain: DAGVTQSPTHLIKTRGQQVTLRCSPISGHKSVSWYQQVLGQGPQFIFQYYEKEERGRGNFPDRFSARQFPNYSSELNVNALLLGDSALYLCASSLGDRASEQYFGPGTRLTVT.

The chain recombines TRBV7-9 with TRBJ2-7; 11 bases match TRBD2. V was clipped by 5 bases and J by 3 bases; unmatched bases: 6. Germline assignment: CDR1 SEHNR and CDR2 FQNEAQ (reference sequence). This CDR3 has 15 residues. DNA of the CDR3: TGTGCCAGCAGCAAACCAGGGACTAGCGGCTACGAGCAGTACTTC. Its protein is CASSKPGTSGYEQYF.

V gene TRBV4-3 combines with J gene TRBJ2-4; 7 nucleotides align to TRBD2. Unmatched junction bases numbered 1, after V lost 1 base and J lost 1 base. In germline, CDR1 is LGHNA, CDR2 YSLEER. The CDR3 length is 15 residues. The CDR3 loop is CASSQVGGAKNIQYF. The CDR3 nucleotides read TGCGCCAGCAGCCAAGTCGGGGGGGCCAAAAACATTCAGTACTTC.

Worth noting for this clone: The junction and the germline gene differ at one end; a read error may be behind it. The chain has TRBV4-3 and TRBJ2-7, with 8 positions matching TRBD1. The CDR3 runs to 15 residues. Germline CDR1 and CDR2: LGHNA and YSLEER. The CDR3 coding sequence is TGCGCCAGCAGCCAGTCAGGGGGCGCCTCCTCCGAGCAGTACTTC. Encoded protein: CASSQSGGASSEQYF.

V and J are TRBV29-1 and TRBJ1-5; possibly TRBD1 for D (5 bases). The CDR3 extends over 13 amino acids. The germline V and J ends were trimmed by 4 bases and 6 bases, with 13 bases remaining between them. The germline V gene encodes CDR1 SQVTM and CDR2 ANQGSEA. This chain's CDR3 is CSVGGGTSQPQHF. The CDR3 DNA is TGCAGCGTTGGGGGGGGAACTAGTCAGCCCCAGCATTTT.

This sequence joins TRBV11-2 and TRBJ2-2; 8 bases align to TRBD1. There are 14 residues in the CDR3. CDR1 and CDR2 (germline): SGHAT, FQNNGV. The J segment lost 7 bases and the V segment lost 5 bases, leaving 6 bases of the junction unmatched. This CDR3 reads CASSPTGVGGELFF. For the CDR3, the DNA is TGTGCCAGCAGCCCGACAGGGGTTGGCGGGGAGCTGTTTTTT.

The chain joins TRBV5-6 to TRBJ2-7; 9 bases agree with TRBD2. The CDR3 has 15 amino acids. The germline V gene has CDR1 SGHDT and CDR2 YYEEEE. With 4 bases clipped from V and 4 bases from J, the junction kept 9 bases outside the gene matches. This CDR3 is CASSPQGLATYEQYF. The DNA for the CDR3 is TGTGCCAGCAGCCCTCAGGGACTAGCAACGTACGAGCAGTACTTC.

J is TRBJ2-7 and V is TRBV19, with D perhaps matching TRBD1 or TRBD2 (7 bases each). The germline V gene encodes CDR1 LNHDA and CDR2 SQIVND (reference sequence). Deletions cut 4 bases from V and 5 bases from J, with 9 bases between. CDR3 size: 12 residues. In DNA form, the CDR3 reads TGTGCCAGTAGTACAGGGGGGGACGAGCAGTACTTC. This encodes CASSTGGDEQYF.

This sequence joins TRBV10-3 and TRBJ2-2, with 10 bases aligning to TRBD2. Germline values: CDR1 ENHRY, CDR2 SYGVKD. After removal of 5 bases from V and 8 bases from J, the junction contained 8 bases not matched to a gene. CDR3 length: 15 residues. CDR3 sequence: CAISFLAGAKGELFF. CDR3 DNA: TGTGCCATCAGTTTTCTAGCGGGAGCAAAGGGGGAGCTGTTTTTT.

The CDR3 sequence: CASSLRVGGDVYNEQFF. In DNA, the CDR3 is TGTGCCAGCAGCTTACGCGTAGGGGGAGACGTCTACAATGAGCAGTTCTTC. This sequence joins TRBV7-2 and TRBJ2-1; D may be TRBD1 (6 bases). Germline loops: CDR1 SGHTA, CDR2 FQGNSA. The CDR3 is 17 residues long. The V end lost 2 bases, the J end lost 3 bases, and 17 bases lay between the germline ends.

This clone was observed a handful of times. The chain uses TRBV9 and TRBJ1-5; no reliable D call. Trimming removed 4 bases at V and 1 base at J, with 12 bases between. Germline V gene sequence: CDR1 SGDLS, CDR2 YYNGEE. The CDR3 has 15 residues. CDR3 nucleotide sequence: TGTGCCAGCAGCCTCGAAGGTCGAAGCAATCAGCCCCAGCATTTT. Translating gives CASSLEGRSNQPQHF.

CDR3 protein: CASSLSLAGGKAQYF. Written as DNA, the CDR3 is TGTGCCAGCAGCTTAAGTCTAGCGGGAGGAAAGGCCCAGTACTTC. V and J are TRBV7-2 and TRBJ2-5; 11 bases are shared with TRBD2. V was clipped by 2 bases and J by 9 bases; unmatched bases: 8. Germline values: CDR1 SGHTA, CDR2 FQGNSA. The CDR3 loop spans 15 amino acids.

The chain is built from TRBV11-2 and TRBJ2-7; D uncertain. Germline V gene sequence: CDR1 SGHAT, CDR2 FQNNGV. The CDR3 totals 14 residues. V was clipped by 0 bases and J by 6 bases, with 12 bases between them. This CDR3 is CASSLDPGSVEQYF. CDR3 nucleotides: TGTGCCAGCAGCTTAGATCCGGGTTCAGTCGAGCAGTACTTC.

This clone was detected once. The chain links TRBV5-8 to TRBJ2-1; 11 bases are shared with TRBD2. Per germline, CDR1 SGHTS and CDR2 YDEGEE. The V segment lost 6 bases and the J segment 7 bases; nucleotides outside the gene matches: 6. The CDR3 is 14 residues long. The CDR3 DNA reads as TGTGCCAGCAAACTAGCGGGAGTATTAAATGAGCAGTTCTTC. Translation gives CASKLAGVLNEQFF.

In its sample, this clone was seen a few times. The chain is built from TRBV2 and TRBJ2-1; 10 bases are shared with TRBD2. CDR1 and CDR2 (germline): SNHLY, FYNNEI. This CDR3 region has 15 residues. V was pared by 4 bases and J by 8 bases, with 8 bases of the junction left unmatched. CDR3 bases: TGTGCCAGCAGTGTTAAGCGGGAGGGCGGCTATGAGCAGTTCTTC. Translating gives CASSVKREGGYEQFF. Filled out from reference TRBV2 and TRBJ2-1, the complete variable domain reads EPEVTQTPSHQVTQMGQEVILRCVPISNHLYFYWYRQILGQKVEFLVSFYNNEISEKSEIFDDQFSVERPDGSNFTLKIRSTKLEDSAMYFCASSVKREGGYEQFFGPGTRLTVL.

The chain carries TRBV5-4 and TRBJ2-1; D is possibly TRBD2 (6 bases). The germline V gene encodes CDR1 SGHNT and CDR2 YYREEE (reference sequence). The CDR3 sequence is 15 residues long. V was shortened by 0 bases and J by 5 bases, with 12 bases between the two germline ends. CDR3 region: CASSLASGHNNEQFF. The CDR3 region has the DNA TGTGCCAGCAGCTTGGCCAGCGGGCACAACAATGAGCAGTTCTTC.

The V call is TRBV28, the J call TRBJ2-7, with TRBD2 identical over 8 bases. This CDR3 has 14 amino acids. Germline V gives CDR1 MDHEN, CDR2 SYDVKM. V was clipped by 4 bases and J by 2 bases; unmatched bases: 4. The CDR3 DNA follows: TGTGCCAGCAGTTATAGCGGGGCTACCTACGAGCAGTACTTC. Translation gives CASSYSGATYEQYF. Variable domain in full (rest from reference TRBV28 and TRBJ2-7): DVKVTQSSRYLVKRTGEKVFLECVQDMDHENMFWYRQDPGLGLRLIYFSYDVKMKEKGDIPEGYSVSREKKERFSLILESASTNQTSMYLCASSYSGATYEQYFGPGTRLTVT.

The chain uses TRBV30 and TRBJ1-1; perhaps TRBD1 as D (5 bases). Germline lookup yields CDR1 GTSNPN and CDR2 SVGIG (reference sequence). The CDR3 is made up of 12 amino acids. Trimming stripped 5 bases from V and 4 bases from J, with 11 bases between. DNA of the CDR3: TGTGCCTGGGGCCCGGGGGGCACTGAAGCTTTCTTT. Translation: CAWGPGGTEAFF.

In its sample, this clone was seen once. The J gene is TRBJ2-1, the V gene TRBV29-1, with 10 bases fitting TRBD1. There are 14 residues in the CDR3. CDR1 and CDR2 from the germline V gene are SQVTM and ANQGSEA. V trimming: 5 bases; J trimming: 9 bases; junction bases outside the gene matches: 10. The CDR3 nucleotides are TGCAGCGTTCCAAGACAGGGGGCTGGTCGTGAGCAGTTCTTC. This gives the protein CSVPRQGAGREQFF.

This clone was detected only a few times. V gene TRBV28 combines with J gene TRBJ2-7, with TRBD2 identical over 13 bases. This CDR3 region has 19 residues. Germline V gene data show CDR1 as MDHEN and CDR2 as SYDVKM. V shed 1 base and J 0 bases; nucleotides not matched to a gene: 9. As DNA, the CDR3 is TGTGCCAGCAGTTTATCTATTGAGGGACTAGCGGGGATCTCCTACGAGCAGTACTTC. Translation gives CASSLSIEGLAGISYEQYF.